Presented here are 13 T cell receptor beta chains from one specimen sequenced in a study of cytomegalovirus exposure and HLA in healthy donors. It was with 60 Vbeta and 13 Jbeta primers that the PCR ran. TCRdb keeps only in-frame clones here, not all; method: immunoSEQ multiplex PCR. The sample carries about 160,000 clones, around four fifths recorded once. The sequenced material came from PBMCs. The receptor source for this set is a man aged 18 to 30 in good health and CMV-seropositive.

V is TRBV6-1 and J is TRBJ2-1; TRBD2 agrees at 7 bases. Germline assignment: CDR1 MNHNS and CDR2 SASEGT. V shed 7 bases and J 5 bases; nucleotides not matched to a gene: 11. The CDR3 sequence is 15 residues long. For the CDR3, the DNA is TGTGCCAGCACCCGACTAGTGGGGGGGGACAATGAGCAGTTCTTC. Its translation is CASTRLVGGDNEQFF.

This clone came up once. The genes are TRBV27 and TRBJ1-1; 7 nucleotides match TRBD1. V dropped 5 bases and J dropped 5; count of bases not matched to a gene: 11. The CDR3 covers 15 residues. The germline gives CDR1 MNHEY, CDR2 SMNVEV (reference sequence). CDR3 in DNA: TGTGCCAGCAGTCCCTCAGGACAGGTGCCGACTGAAGCTTTCTTT. Protein: CASSPSGQVPTEAFF.

This clone was observed once. This rearrangement joins TRBV4-1 to TRBJ1-5; D not certain. Germline CDR1 MGHRA, CDR2 YSYEKL. The CDR3 consists of 13 residues. Trimming took 4 bases from V and 4 from J, leaving 8 bases between them. CDR3 sequence: CASSLAGNQPQHF. The CDR3 region has the DNA TGCGCCAGCAGCCTCGCAGGAAATCAGCCCCAGCATTTT.

V gene TRBV6-5 combines with J gene TRBJ1-3; 7 bases match TRBD1. Germline-derived CDR1 and CDR2 are MNHEY and SVGAGI. This CDR3 contains 16 residues. V gave up 2 bases and J gave up 4 bases; unmatched junction bases: 8. The CDR3 sequence: CASSYTPDREGNTIYF. The CDR3 DNA reads TGTGCCAGCAGTTACACCCCCGACAGGGAGGGAAACACCATATATTTT.

The rearrangement uses TRBV4-1 and TRBJ2-7; D might be TRBD1 (6 bases). Germline CDR1 MGHRA, CDR2 YSYEKL. The V end lost 1 base, the J end lost 2 bases, and 12 bases lay between the germline ends. The CDR3 has 15 amino acids. The CDR3 here is CASSQGVGQPYEQYF. The CDR3 nucleotides read TGCGCCAGCAGCCAAGGGGTGGGACAACCCTACGAGCAGTACTTC.

The J gene is TRBJ1-1, the V gene TRBV7-6, with 9 nucleotides matching TRBD1. V dropped 4 bases and J dropped 5; count of bases not matched to a gene: 8. The V gene's germline CDR1 is SGHVS and CDR2 FNYEAQ. The CDR3 sequence is 15 residues long. The CDR3 nucleotides are TGTGCCAGCAGCTCGGGCCGGGACAGGGCTACTGAAGCTTTCTTT. It codes for CASSSGRDRATEAFF.

V gene TRBV7-9 combines with J gene TRBJ1-1; TRBD1 is a possible D gene (6 bases). Looked up from germline, CDR1 is SEHNR and CDR2 is FQNEAQ (reference sequence). The CDR3 contains 12 residues. V lost 5 bases and J lost 4, with 8 bases in between. Here the CDR3 reads CASSGGPTEAFF. CDR3 in DNA: TGTGCCAGCAGCGGGGGCCCCACTGAAGCTTTCTTT.

Only one count was recorded for this clone. The chain uses TRBV27 and TRBJ2-1; 15 bases agree with TRBD2. The CDR3 has 17 amino acids. CDR1 and CDR2 (germline): MNHEY, SMNVEV (reference sequence). V trimming: 5 bases; J trimming: 0 bases; junction bases outside the gene matches: 2. CDR3 bases: TGTGCCAGCAGTGGACTAGCGGGAGGGACCTCCTACAATGAGCAGTTCTTC. It specifies CASSGLAGGTSYNEQFF.

This clone has only a few counts. The rearrangement uses TRBV5-8 and TRBJ2-2, with D hard to call. V shed 1 base and J shed 6 bases, with 7 bases lying between them. The CDR3 is 13 residues long. The germline V gene has CDR1 SGHTS and CDR2 YDEGEE. The CDR3 protein is CASSLISAGELFF. In DNA, the CDR3 is TGTGCCAGCAGCTTGATATCCGCCGGGGAGCTGTTTTTT.

J is TRBJ1-1 and V is TRBV7-9; D is unclear. V dropped 6 bases and J dropped 6 bases, with 14 bases sitting between them. Per germline, CDR1 SEHNR and CDR2 FQNEAQ (reference sequence). The CDR3 length is 13 residues. Written as DNA, the CDR3 is TGTGCCAGCAGGGATGGAGGTTTTGCTGAAGCTTTCTTT. It is translated as CASRDGGFAEAFF.

The V and J genes are TRBV21-1 and TRBJ2-3; the table's D call, TRBD1, has no DNA check behind it. TRBV21-1 is a listed pseudogene. This CDR3 spans 16 amino acids. The CDR3 DNA sequence: TGTGCCAGCAGCAAATTACCGGGACAGGGCACAGATACGCAGTATTTT. Translating it yields CASSKLPGQGTDTQYF.

V is TRBV11-1 and J is TRBJ2-7; the match to TRBD1 covers 8 bases. Looked up from germline, CDR1 is SGHAT and CDR2 is FQDESV (reference sequence). The V and J ends lost 2 bases and 5 bases, in that order; junction bases with no gene match: 11. This CDR3 has 16 residues. The CDR3, as DNA: TGTGCCAGCAGCTTAAGGCGGGACAGGATCGTCCACGAGCAGTACTTC. Translated: CASSLRRDRIVHEQYF.

The V gene is TRBV7-8, the J gene TRBJ1-1; the D gene is possibly TRBD1 (5 bases). V was cut by 5 bases and J by 4 bases, with 11 bases left in between. CDR1 and CDR2 (germline): SGHVS, FQNEAQ. The CDR3 has 13 amino acids. As DNA, the CDR3 is TGTGCCAGCAGCGCGGGGGTTATCACTGAAGCTTTCTTT. Amino acids: CASSAGVITEAFF.